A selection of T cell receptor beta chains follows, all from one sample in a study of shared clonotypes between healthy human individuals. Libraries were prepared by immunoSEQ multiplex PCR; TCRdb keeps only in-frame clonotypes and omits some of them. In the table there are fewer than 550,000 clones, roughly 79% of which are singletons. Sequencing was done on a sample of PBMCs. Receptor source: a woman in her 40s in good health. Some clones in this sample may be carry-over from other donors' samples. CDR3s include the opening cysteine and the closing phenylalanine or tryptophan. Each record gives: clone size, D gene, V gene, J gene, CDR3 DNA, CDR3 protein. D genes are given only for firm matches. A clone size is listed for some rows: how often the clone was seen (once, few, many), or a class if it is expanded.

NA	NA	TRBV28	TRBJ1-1	TGTGCCAGCAGTTTAACTCAGTTAACGAACACTGAAGCTTTCTTT	CASSLTQLTNTEAFF
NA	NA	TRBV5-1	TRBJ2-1	TGCGCCAGCAGCTTGGCTAGTTACAATGAGCAGTTCTTC	CASSLASYNEQFF
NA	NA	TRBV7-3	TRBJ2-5	TGTGCCAGCAGCTTAACGCCTCAGGCGGGGACCCAGTACTTC	CASSLTPQAGTQYF
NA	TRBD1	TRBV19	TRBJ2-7	TGTGCCAGTCCGGAGACAGGGGCACCCTACGAGCAGTACTTC	CASPETGAPYEQYF
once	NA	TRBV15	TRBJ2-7	TGTGCCACCAGCAGAGAGACAGTGAACCGTTTCTACGAGCAGTACTTC	CATSRETVNRFYEQYF
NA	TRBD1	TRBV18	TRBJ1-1	TGTGCCAGCTCACCAAGGACAGGGGACATTGAAGCTTTCTTT	CASSPRTGDIEAFF
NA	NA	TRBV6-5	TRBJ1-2	TGTGCCAGCAGTTACATGCGGGGCGAGGGCTATGGCTACACCTTC	CASSYMRGEGYGYTF
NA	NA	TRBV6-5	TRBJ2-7	TGTGCCAGCAGCAAACGGCGAGTCTACGAGCAGTACTTC	CASSKRRVYEQYF
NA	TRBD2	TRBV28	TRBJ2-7	TGTGCCAGCAGTTTAGGGGTAGCGGGACCTTCCTACGAGCAGTACTTC	CASSLGVAGPSYEQYF
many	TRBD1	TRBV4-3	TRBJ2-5	TGCGCCAGCAGCGGCTCCGGGCCAGGGGGCGAGGAGACCCAGTACTTC	CASSGSGPGGEETQYF
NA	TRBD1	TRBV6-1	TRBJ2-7	TGTGCCAGCAGTGAGAACAGGGGACGCTTCGAGCAGTACTTC	CASSENRGRFEQYF
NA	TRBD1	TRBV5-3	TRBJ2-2	TGTGCCAGAAGCTTGGGAAGGGGGCCCTTCTCAACCGGGGAGCTGTTTTTT	CARSLGRGPFSTGELFF
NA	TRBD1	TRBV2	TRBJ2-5	TGTGCCAGCACCGACAGGGGGCCCGGGGAGACCCAGTACTTC	CASTDRGPGETQYF
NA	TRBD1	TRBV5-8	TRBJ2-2	TGTGCCAGCACCAAACCCTCGGACAGGGCACACACCGGGGAGCTGTTTTTT	CASTKPSDRAHTGELFF
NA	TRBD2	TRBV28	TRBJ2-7	TGTGCCAGCAGTAAGGGGCGGGAGCCCTACGAGCAGTACTTC	CASSKGREPYEQYF
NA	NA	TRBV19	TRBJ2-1	TGTGCCAGTAGTACCGACTATTCGCGCAATGAGCAGTTCTTC	CASSTDYSRNEQFF
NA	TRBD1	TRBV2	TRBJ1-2	TGTGCCAGCAGTGAAGCGGGATACAGGGGACGGGAGGGCTACACCTTC	CASSEAGYRGREGYTF
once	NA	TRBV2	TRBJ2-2	TGTGCCAGCAGCAGCTACACCGGGGAGCTGTTTTTT	CASSSYTGELFF
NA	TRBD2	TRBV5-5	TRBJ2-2	TGTGCCAGCAGCTTGGGTACGAGCGGGATATACACCGGGGAGCTGTTTTTT	CASSLGTSGIYTGELFF
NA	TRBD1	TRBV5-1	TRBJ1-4	TGCGCCAGCAGCCTGGGACAGACCTTTGCAACTAATGAAAAACTGTTTTTT	CASSLGQTFATNEKLFF